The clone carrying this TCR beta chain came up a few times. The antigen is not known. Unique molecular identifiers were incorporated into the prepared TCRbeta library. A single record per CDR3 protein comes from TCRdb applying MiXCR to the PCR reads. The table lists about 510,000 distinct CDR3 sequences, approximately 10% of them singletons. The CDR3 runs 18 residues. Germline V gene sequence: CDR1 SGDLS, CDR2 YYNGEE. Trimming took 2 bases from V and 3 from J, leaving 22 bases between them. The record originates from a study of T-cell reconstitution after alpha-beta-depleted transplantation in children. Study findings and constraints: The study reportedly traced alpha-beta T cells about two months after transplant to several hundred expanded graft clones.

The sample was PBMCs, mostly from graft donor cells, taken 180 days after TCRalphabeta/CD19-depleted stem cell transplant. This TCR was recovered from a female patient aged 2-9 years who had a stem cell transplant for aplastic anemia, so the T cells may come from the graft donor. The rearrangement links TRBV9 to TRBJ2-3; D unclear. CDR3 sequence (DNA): TGTGCCAGCAGCGTCGTGGGCCTTGGTGTGAGTGGTACAGATACGCAGTATTTT. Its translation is CASSVVGLGVSGTDTQYF.